The 14 T cell receptor beta chains presented below share a single source sample, sequenced in a study of long-term antiretroviral therapy in people with HIV. Survey-level resolution applied to immunoSEQ assay v3.0. Data came from immunoSEQ multiplex PCR; TCRdb stores just in-frame clones and leaves some out. The sample lists around 15,000 clones, over 75% occurring once. The input for sequencing was unsorted PBMCs, taken 0.7 years before starting antiretroviral therapy. Source of these receptors: a man in his fifties or sixties with HIV.

The rearrangement joins TRBV5-6 to TRBJ2-3; maybe TRBD2 (5 bases). Germline CDR1 and CDR2: SGHDT and YYEEEE. Trimming took off 1 base at V and 3 bases at J, with 6 bases between the two ends. CDR3 size: 13 residues. Written as DNA, the CDR3 is TGTGCCAGCAGCTTGCGGGGTACAGATACGCAGTATTTT. It encodes CASSLRGTDTQYF.

The V call is TRBV28, the J call TRBJ2-1; D uncertain. The CDR3 is made up of 13 amino acids. Between the trimmed V and J ends, which lost 3 bases and 5 bases, there was a span of 8 bases. Germline V gene sequence: CDR1 MDHEN, CDR2 SYDVKM. The CDR3 protein is CASSFLGNNEQFF. The CDR3 DNA follows: TGTGCCAGCAGTTTTCTGGGAAACAATGAGCAGTTCTTC.

This clone was detected only once. The chain uses TRBV5-1 and TRBJ2-7; D is perhaps TRBD1 (6 bases). CDR3 size: 14 residues. The germline V gene encodes CDR1 SGHRS and CDR2 YFSETQ. The ends were cut back, 5 bases at V and 0 bases at J, with 12 bases in the middle. The CDR3 nucleotides are TGCGCCAGCAGTTACAGGGAAGTCTCCTACGAGCAGTACTTC. Amino acid sequence: CASSYREVSYEQYF.

The rearrangement links TRBV7-8 to TRBJ1-1; D gene unclear. The CDR3 spans 12 residues. The germline V and J ends were trimmed by 3 bases and 7 bases, with 9 bases remaining between them. CDR1 and CDR2 (germline): SGHVS, FQNEAQ. The CDR3 spells CASSFVSFEAFF. The CDR3 nucleotides read TGTGCCAGCAGCTTTGTCAGCTTTGAAGCTTTCTTT.

The V gene is TRBV7-8, the J gene TRBJ2-5; D is unclear. Trimming shortened V by 3 bases and J by 2 bases, and 13 bases separated the two germline ends. Per the germline V gene, CDR1 is SGHVS and CDR2 is FQNEAQ. This CDR3 spans 15 amino acids. The CDR3 DNA follows: TGTGCCAGCAGCTTGGTTGCCCCCCCACAAGAGACCCAGTACTTC. This sequence encodes CASSLVAPPQETQYF.

The chain's CDR3 is CASSIRGHGTVGPRFYEQYF. The CDR3 nucleotides read TGTGCCAGTAGTATAAGGGGACACGGGACAGTTGGTCCGCGTTTTTACGAGCAGTACTTC. The chain joins TRBV19 to TRBJ2-7, with TRBD1 matching 7 bases. The germline V gene has CDR1 LNHDA and CDR2 SQIVND (reference sequence). The J segment lost 4 bases and the V segment lost 2 bases, leaving 23 bases of the junction unmatched. CDR3 length: 20 amino acids.

This sequence joins TRBV7-2 and TRBJ2-7, with D possibly called TRBD1 or TRBD2 (6 bases each). Trimming stripped 5 bases from V and 2 bases from J, with 19 bases between. The CDR3 sequence is 16 residues long. CDR1 SGHTA and CDR2 FQGNSA come from the germline V gene. As DNA, the CDR3 is TGTGCCAGCAGCCACAGGGTTAGCGGATTCACCTACGAGCAGTACTTC. This sequence encodes CASSHRVSGFTYEQYF.

This clone was seen only once. V gene TRBV4-3 combines with J gene TRBJ2-5; TRBD1 matches 8 bases. CDR1 and CDR2 from the germline V gene are LGHNA and YSLEER. J gave up 3 bases and V 1 base, and 4 bases lay outside the gene matches. This CDR3 is 15 amino acids long. CDR3 protein: CASSQVWTGKETQYF. CDR3 nucleotide sequence: TGCGCCAGCAGCCAAGTGTGGACAGGGAAAGAGACCCAGTACTTC.

The chain uses TRBV28 and TRBJ2-2, with D uncertain. The CDR3 is 14 residues long. In germline, CDR1 is MDHEN, CDR2 SYDVKM. With 6 bases removed from V and 7 bases from J, the gap between germline ends came to 15 bases. The CDR3 bases are TGTGCCAGCAGCCCGACATCTGCCAGCGGGGAGCTGTTTTTT. It translates to CASSPTSASGELFF.

The V call is TRBV7-2, the J call TRBJ2-3; the D gene is possibly TRBD2 (6 bases). The CDR3 totals 16 residues. Per germline, CDR1 SGHTA and CDR2 FQGNSA. V lost 1 base and J lost 2, with 13 bases in between. The chain's CDR3 is CASSLGPGGATDTQYF. As DNA, the CDR3 is TGTGCCAGCAGCTTAGGTCCCGGGGGAGCCACAGATACGCAGTATTTT.

This clone was seen only once. The genes are TRBV6-6 and TRBJ2-7, with 8 bases lining up with TRBD1. The germline CDR1 and CDR2 sequences are MNHNY and SVGAGI (reference sequence). This CDR3 has 14 residues. The J segment lost 6 bases and the V segment lost 4 bases, leaving 8 bases of the junction unmatched. Here the CDR3 DNA reads TGTGCCAGCAGTTCCCGGACAGGGATCTCCGAGCAGTACTTC. This encodes CASSSRTGISEQYF.

The gene calls are TRBV6-5 and TRBJ2-7; 7 nucleotides agree with TRBD2. The CDR3 sequence is 13 residues long. V lost 7 bases and J lost 3; bases outside the gene matches: 6. Germline V gene lookup returns CDR1 MNHEY and CDR2 SVGAGI. The CDR3, as DNA: TGTGCCAGCACCAAGGGACTATTCTACGAGCAGTACTTC. This encodes CASTKGLFYEQYF.

The chain couples TRBV18 to TRBJ2-1; 14 bases are a match to TRBD2. V lost 5 bases, J lost 6 bases, and 3 bases stayed unmatched. Looked up from germline, CDR1 is KGHSH and CDR2 is LQKENI. The length of the CDR3 is 15 residues. Here the CDR3 DNA reads TGTGCCAGCTCAAGGGGACTAGCGGGGGCCAATGAGCAGTTCTTC. It yields the protein CASSRGLAGANEQFF. Full variable domain (missing parts from reference TRBV18 and TRBJ2-1): NAGVMQNPRHLVRRRGQEARLRCSPMKGHSHVYWYRQLPEEGLKFMVYLQKENIIDESGMPKERFSAEFPKEGPSILRIQQVVRGDSAAYFCASSRGLAGANEQFFGPGTRLTVL.

CDR3 DNA sequence: TGTGCCTGGAGCGGTCCCGGGAGAAAAAACACCGGGGAGCTGTTTTTT. Its translation is CAWSGPGRKNTGELFF. The genes are TRBV30 and TRBJ2-2, with D perhaps matching TRBD2 (6 bases). With 3 bases removed from V and 2 bases from J, the gap between germline ends came to 16 bases. Germline V gives CDR1 GTSNPN, CDR2 SVGIG (reference sequence). This CDR3 has 16 amino acids.